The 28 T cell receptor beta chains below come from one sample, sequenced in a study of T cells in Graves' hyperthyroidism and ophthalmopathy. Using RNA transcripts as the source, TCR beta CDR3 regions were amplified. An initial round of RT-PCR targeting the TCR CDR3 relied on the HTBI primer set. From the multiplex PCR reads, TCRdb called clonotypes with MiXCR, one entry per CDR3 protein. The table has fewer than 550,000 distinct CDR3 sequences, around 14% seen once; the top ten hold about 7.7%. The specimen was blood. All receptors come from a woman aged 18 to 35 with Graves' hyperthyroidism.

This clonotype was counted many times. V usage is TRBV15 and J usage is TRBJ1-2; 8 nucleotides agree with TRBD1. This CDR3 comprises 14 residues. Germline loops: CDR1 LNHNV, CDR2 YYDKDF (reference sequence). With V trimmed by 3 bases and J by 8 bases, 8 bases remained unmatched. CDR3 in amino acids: CATSSDWTGRGYTF. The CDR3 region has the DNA TGTGCCACCAGCAGCGACTGGACAGGGAGGGGCTACACCTTC.

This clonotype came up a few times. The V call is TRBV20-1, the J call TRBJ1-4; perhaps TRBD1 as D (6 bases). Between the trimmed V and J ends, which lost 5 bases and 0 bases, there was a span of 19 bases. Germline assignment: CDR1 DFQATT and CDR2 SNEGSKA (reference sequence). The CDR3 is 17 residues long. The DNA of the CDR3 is TGCAGTGCTCCCCCTGGGGGGGGGCGGTCAACTAATGAAAAACTGTTTTTT. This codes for CSAPPGGGRSTNEKLFF.

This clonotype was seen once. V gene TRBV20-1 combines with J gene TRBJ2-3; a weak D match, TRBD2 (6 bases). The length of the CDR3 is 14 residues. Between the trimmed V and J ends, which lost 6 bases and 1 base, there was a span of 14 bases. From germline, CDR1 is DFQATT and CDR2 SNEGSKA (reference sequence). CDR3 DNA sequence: TGCAGTGCCCCGGGGACTTTCCGCACAGATACGCAGTATTTT. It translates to CSAPGTFRTDTQYF.

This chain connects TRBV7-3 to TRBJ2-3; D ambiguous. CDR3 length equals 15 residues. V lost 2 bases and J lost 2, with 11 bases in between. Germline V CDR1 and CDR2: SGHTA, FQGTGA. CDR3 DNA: TGTGCCAGCAGCTTACTCAGTGCTCACACAGATACGCAGTATTTT. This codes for CASSLLSAHTDTQYF.

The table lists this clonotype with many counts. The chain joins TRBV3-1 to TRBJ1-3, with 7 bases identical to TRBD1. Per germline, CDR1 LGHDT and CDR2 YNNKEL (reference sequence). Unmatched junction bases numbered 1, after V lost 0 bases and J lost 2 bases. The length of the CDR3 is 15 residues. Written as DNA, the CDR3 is TGTGCCAGCAGCCAAGATGGGACAGCTGGAAACACCATATATTTT. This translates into CASSQDGTAGNTIYF.

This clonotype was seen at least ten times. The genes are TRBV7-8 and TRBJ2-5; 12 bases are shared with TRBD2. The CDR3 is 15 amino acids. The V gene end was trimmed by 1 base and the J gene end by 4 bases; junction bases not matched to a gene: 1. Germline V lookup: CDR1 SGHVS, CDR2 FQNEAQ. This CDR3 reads CASSLGGLAGETQYF. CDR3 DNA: TGTGCCAGCAGCTTAGGGGGACTAGCGGGAGAGACCCAGTACTTC.

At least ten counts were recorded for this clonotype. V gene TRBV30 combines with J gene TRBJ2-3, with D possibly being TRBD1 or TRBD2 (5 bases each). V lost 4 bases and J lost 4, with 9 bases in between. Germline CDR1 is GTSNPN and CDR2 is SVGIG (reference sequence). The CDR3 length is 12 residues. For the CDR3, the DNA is TGTGCCTGGAAATGGGGGTCAGATACGCAGTATTTT. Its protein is CAWKWGSDTQYF.

CDR3 bases: TGCAGCGTTGACAGGGTAAATAACAATGAGCAGTTCTTC. Encoded protein: CSVDRVNNNEQFF. This chain joins TRBV29-1 and TRBJ2-1; a possible D gene is TRBD1 (5 bases). The CDR3 totals 13 residues. Trimming took 3 bases from V and 5 from J, leaving 11 bases between them. Germline V lookup: CDR1 SQVTM, CDR2 ANQGSEA.

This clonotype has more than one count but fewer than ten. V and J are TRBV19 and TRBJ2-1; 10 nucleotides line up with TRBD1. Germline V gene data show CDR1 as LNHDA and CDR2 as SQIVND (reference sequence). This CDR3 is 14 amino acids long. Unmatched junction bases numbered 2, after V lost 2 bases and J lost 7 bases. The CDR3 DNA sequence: TGTGCCAGTAGTATACAGGGACAGGGGAATGAGCAGTTCTTC. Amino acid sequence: CASSIQGQGNEQFF.

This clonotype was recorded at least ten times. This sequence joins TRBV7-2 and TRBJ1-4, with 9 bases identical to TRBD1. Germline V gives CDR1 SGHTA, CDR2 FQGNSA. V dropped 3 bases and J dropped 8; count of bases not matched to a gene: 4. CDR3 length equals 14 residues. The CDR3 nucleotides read TGTGCCAGCAGCTTGGGACAGGGAAACGAAAAACTGTTTTTT. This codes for CASSLGQGNEKLFF.

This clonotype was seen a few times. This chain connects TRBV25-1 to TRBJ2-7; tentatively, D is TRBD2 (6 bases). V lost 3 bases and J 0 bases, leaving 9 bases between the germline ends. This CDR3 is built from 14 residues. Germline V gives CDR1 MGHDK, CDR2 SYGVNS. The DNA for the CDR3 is TGTGCCAGCAGTGAGTGGGGGGACTCCTACGAGCAGTACTTC. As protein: CASSEWGDSYEQYF.

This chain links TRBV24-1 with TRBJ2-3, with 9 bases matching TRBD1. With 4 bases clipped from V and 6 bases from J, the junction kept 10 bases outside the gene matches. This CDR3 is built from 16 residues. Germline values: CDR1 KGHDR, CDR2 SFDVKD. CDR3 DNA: TGTGCCACCAGTGACCCGACAGGGACAGGGCCGGATACGCAGTATTTT. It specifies CATSDPTGTGPDTQYF.

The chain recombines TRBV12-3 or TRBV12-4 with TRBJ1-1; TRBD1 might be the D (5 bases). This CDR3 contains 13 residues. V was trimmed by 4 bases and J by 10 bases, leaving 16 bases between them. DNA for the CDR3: TGTGCCAGCAGTTCGGGGGATCGGGGGGTAGCTTTCTTT. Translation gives CASSSGDRGVAFF.

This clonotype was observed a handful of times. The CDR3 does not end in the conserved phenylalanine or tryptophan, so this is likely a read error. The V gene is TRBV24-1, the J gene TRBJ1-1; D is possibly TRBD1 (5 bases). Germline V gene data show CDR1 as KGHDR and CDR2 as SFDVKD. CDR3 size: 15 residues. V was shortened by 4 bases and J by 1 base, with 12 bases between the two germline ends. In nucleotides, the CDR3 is TGTGCCACCAGTGACAGCAGGGCCGAGAACACTGAAGCTTTCCTT. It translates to CATSDSRAENTEAFL.

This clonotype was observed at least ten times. The CDR3 DNA reads as TGTGCCAGCAGGAGGGTAGCGGGGGGTCCCGAGCAGTACTTC. It encodes CASRRVAGGPEQYF. The genes are TRBV6-1 and TRBJ2-7, with 10 positions matching TRBD2. The CDR3 totals 14 residues. Losses at the gene ends were 6 bases for V and 6 bases for J; bases not matched to a gene: 8. Germline V gives CDR1 MNHNS, CDR2 SASEGT.

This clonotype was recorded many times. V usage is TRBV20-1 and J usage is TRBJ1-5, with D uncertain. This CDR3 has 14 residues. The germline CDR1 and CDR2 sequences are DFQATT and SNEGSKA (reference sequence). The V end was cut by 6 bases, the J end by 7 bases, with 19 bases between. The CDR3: CSALGVGLGQPQHF. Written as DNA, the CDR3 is TGCAGTGCCCTTGGGGTAGGGCTGGGGCAGCCCCAGCATTTT.

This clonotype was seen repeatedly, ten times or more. The CDR3 loop reads CAWSSGPEGYTF. CDR3 sequence (DNA): TGTGCCTGGAGCTCCGGGCCGGAGGGCTACACCTTC. The chain has TRBV30 and TRBJ1-2; no clear D gene. The length of the CDR3 is 12 residues. Germline V gene data show CDR1 as GTSNPN and CDR2 as SVGIG (reference sequence). The V and J ends lost 3 bases and 8 bases respectively, with 13 bases between them.

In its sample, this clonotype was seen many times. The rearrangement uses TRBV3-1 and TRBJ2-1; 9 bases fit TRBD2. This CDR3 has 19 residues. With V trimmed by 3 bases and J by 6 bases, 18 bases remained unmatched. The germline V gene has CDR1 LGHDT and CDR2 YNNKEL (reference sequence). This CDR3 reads CASSQRRLAARRGFNEQFF. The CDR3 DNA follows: TGTGCCAGCAGCCAGCGGCGACTAGCGGCCCGAAGGGGATTCAATGAGCAGTTCTTC.

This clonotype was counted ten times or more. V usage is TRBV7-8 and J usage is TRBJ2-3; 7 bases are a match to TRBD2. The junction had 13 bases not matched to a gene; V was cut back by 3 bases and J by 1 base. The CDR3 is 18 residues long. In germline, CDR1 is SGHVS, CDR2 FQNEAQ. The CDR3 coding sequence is TGTGCCAGCAGCTTTGGGGCTAGCGGTGGTTTCGGCACAGATACGCAGTATTTT. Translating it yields CASSFGASGGFGTDTQYF.

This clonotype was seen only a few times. This CDR3 reads CSARDYATLAGTYNEQFF. CDR3 nucleotide sequence: TGCAGTGCTAGAGACTACGCTACTCTAGCGGGGACCTACAATGAGCAGTTCTTC. V usage is TRBV20-1 and J usage is TRBJ2-1; TRBD2 matches at 9 bases. Germline V gene lookup returns CDR1 DFQATT and CDR2 SNEGSKA (reference sequence). The trim removed 0 bases at V and 2 bases at J, leaving 11 bases unmatched. The CDR3 contains 18 residues.

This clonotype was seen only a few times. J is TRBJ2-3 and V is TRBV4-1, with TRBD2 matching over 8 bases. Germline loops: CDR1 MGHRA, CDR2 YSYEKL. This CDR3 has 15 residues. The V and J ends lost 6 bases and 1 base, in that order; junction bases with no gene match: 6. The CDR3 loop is CASRPVGGGTDTQYF. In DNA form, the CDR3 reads TGCGCCAGCAGGCCGGTCGGGGGGGGCACAGATACGCAGTATTTT.

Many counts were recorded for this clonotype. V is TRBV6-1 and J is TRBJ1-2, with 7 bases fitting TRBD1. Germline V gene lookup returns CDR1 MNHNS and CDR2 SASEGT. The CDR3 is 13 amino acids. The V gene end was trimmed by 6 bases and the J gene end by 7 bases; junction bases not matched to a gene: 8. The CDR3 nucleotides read TGTGCCAGCAGACCCGACAGGGCGTCTGGCTACACCTTC. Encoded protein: CASRPDRASGYTF.

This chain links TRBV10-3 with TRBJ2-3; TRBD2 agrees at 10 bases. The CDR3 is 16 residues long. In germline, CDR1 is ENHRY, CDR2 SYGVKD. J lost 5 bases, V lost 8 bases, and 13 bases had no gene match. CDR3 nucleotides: TGTGCCATCGGAGGCGGAAGCGGGGGGGTGGGAGATACGCAGTATTTT. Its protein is CAIGGGSGGVGDTQYF.

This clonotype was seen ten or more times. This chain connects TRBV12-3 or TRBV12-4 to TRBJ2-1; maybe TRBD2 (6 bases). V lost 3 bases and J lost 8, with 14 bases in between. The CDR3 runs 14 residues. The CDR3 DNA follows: TGTGCCAGCAGTTTCGGCGGGGCGCGGGATGAGCAGTTCTTC. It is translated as CASSFGGARDEQFF.

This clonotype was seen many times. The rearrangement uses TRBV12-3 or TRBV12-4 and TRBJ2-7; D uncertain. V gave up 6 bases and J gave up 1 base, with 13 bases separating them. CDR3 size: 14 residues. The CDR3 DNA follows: TGTGCCAGCAGCCCCCGAAGGGTATCCTACGAGCAGTACTTC. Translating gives CASSPRRVSYEQYF.

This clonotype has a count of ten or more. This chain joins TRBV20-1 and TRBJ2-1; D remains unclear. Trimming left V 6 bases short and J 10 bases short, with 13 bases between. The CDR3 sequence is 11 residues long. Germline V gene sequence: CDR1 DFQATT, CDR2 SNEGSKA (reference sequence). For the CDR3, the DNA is TGCAGTGCCCACAACAAGGCCGAGCAGTTCTTC. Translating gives CSAHNKAEQFF.

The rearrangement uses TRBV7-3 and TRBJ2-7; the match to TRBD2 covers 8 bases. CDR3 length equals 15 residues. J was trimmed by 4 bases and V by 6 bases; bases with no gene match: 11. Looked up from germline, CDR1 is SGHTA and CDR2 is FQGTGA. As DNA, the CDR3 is TGTGCCAGCAGTTCGGGGGGGGGAGAACGGTACGAGCAGTACTTC. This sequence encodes CASSSGGGERYEQYF. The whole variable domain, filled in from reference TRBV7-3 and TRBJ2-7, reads GAGVSQTPSNKVTEKGKYVELRCDPISGHTALYWYRQSLGQGPEFLIYFQGTGAADDSGLPNDRFFAVRPEGSVSTLKIQRTERGDSAVYLCASSSGGGERYEQYFGPGTRLTVT.

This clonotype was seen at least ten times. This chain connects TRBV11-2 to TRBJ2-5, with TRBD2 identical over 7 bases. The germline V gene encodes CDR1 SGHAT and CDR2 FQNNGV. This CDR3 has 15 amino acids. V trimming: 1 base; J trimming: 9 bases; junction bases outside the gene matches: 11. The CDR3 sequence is CASSLGPSGKRPQYF. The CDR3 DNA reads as TGTGCCAGCAGCTTAGGGCCTAGCGGAAAGAGACCCCAGTACTTC.